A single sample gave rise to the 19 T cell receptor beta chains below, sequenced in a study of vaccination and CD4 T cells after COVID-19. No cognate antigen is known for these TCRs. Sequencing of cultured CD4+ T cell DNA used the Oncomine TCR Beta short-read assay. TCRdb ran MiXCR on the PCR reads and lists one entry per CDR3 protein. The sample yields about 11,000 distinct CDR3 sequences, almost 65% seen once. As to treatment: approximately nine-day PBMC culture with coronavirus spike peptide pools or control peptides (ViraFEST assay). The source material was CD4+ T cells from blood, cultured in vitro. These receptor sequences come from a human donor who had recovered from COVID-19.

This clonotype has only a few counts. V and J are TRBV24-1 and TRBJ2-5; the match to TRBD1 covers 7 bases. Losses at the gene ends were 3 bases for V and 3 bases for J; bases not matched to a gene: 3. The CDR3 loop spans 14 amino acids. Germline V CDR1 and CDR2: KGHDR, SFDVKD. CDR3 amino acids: CATSDGGQEETQYF. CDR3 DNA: TGTGCCACCAGTGATGGTGGACAGGAAGAGACCCAGTACTTC.

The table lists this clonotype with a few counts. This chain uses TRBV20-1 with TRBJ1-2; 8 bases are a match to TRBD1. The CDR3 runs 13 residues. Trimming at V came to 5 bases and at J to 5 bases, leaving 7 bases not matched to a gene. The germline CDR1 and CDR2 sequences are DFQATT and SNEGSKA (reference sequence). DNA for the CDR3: TGCAGTGCTCGCGCAGGGGGCATGTATGGCTACACCTTC. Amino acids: CSARAGGMYGYTF.

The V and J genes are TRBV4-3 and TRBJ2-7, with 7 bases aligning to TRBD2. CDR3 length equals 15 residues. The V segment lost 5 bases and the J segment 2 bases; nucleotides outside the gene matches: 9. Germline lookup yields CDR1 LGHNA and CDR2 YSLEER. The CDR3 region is CASSNRRGTAYEQYF. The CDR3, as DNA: TGCGCCAGCAGCAACAGGCGGGGGACTGCCTACGAGCAGTACTTC.

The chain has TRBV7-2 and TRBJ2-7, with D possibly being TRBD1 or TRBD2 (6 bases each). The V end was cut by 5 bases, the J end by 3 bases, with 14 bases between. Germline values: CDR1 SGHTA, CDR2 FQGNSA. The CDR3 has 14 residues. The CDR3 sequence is CASSGGRTYYEQYF. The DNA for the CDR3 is TGTGCCAGCAGCGGGGGGCGCACTTACTACGAGCAGTACTTC.

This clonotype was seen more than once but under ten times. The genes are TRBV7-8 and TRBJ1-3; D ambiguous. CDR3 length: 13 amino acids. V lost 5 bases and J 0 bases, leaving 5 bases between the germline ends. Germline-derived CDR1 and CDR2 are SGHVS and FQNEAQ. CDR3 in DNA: TGTGCCAGCAGCCCCAGCTCTGGAAACACCATATATTTT. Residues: CASSPSSGNTIYF.

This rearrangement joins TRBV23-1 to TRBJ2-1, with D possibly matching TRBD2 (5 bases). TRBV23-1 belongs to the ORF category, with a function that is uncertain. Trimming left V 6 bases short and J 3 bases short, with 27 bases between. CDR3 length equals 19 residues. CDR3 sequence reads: CASSQRECPSPTIYNEQFF. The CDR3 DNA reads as TGCGCCAGCAGCCAGAGGGAGTGCCCTTCTCCGACGATCTACAATGAGCAGTTCTTC.

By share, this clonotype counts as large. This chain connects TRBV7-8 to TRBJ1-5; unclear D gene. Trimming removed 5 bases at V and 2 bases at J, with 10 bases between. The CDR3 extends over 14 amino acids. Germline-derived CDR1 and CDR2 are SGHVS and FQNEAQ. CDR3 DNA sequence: TGTGCCAGCAGCCCCCGGGAGGGCAATCAGCCCCAGCATTTT. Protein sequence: CASSPREGNQPQHF.

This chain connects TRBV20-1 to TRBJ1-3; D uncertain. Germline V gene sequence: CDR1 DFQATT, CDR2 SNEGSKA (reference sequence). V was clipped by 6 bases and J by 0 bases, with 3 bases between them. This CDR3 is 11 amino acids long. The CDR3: CSASSGNTIYF. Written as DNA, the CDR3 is TGCAGTGCCAGCTCTGGAAACACCATATATTTT.

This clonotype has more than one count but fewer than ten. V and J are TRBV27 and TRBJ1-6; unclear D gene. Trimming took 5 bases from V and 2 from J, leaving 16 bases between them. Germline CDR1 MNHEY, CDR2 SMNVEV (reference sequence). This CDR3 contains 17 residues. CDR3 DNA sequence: TGTGCCAGCAGTACCCGACCGGCAGGCACCTATAATTCACCCCTCCACTTT. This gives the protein CASSTRPAGTYNSPLHF.

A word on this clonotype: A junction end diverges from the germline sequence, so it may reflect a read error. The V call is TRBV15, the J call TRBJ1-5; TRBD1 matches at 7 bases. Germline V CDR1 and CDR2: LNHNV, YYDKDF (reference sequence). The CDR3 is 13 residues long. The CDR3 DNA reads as TGTGTCACCAGCAGGGGGGCTAGTCAGCCCCAGCATTTT. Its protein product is CVTSRGASQPQHF.

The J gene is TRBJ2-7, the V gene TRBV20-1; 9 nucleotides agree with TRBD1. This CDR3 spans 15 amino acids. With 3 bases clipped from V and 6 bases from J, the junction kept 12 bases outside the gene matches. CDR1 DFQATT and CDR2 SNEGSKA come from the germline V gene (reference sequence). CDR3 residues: CSARHARDRAGEQYF. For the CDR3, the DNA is TGCAGTGCTAGGCATGCCCGGGACAGGGCTGGCGAGCAGTACTTC.

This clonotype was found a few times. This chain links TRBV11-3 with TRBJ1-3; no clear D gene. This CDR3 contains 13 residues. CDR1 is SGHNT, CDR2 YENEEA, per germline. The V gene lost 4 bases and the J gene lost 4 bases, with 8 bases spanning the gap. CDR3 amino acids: CASSSETGNTIYF. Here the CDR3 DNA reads TGTGCCAGCAGCTCAGAAACGGGAAACACCATATATTTT.

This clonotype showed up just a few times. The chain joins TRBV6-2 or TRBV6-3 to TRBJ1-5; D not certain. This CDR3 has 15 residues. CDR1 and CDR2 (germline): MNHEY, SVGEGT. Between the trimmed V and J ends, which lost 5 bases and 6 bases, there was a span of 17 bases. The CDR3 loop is CASSPTQSRLQPQHF. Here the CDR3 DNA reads TGTGCCAGCAGTCCGACGCAAAGTCGGCTTCAGCCCCAGCATTTT.

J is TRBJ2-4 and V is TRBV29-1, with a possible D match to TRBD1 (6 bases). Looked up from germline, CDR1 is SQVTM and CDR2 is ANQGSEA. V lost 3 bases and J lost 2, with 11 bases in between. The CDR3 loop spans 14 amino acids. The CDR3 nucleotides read TGCAGCGTTGAGACGACAGGCTCCAAAAACATTCAGTACTTC. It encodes CSVETTGSKNIQYF.

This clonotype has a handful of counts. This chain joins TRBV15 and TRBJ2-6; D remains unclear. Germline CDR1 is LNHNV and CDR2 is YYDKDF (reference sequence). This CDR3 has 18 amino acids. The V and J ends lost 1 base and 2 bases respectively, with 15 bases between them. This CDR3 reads CATSRGQELVPGANVLTF. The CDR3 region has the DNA TGTGCCACCAGCAGAGGGCAAGAGCTAGTGCCTGGGGCCAACGTCCTGACTTTC.

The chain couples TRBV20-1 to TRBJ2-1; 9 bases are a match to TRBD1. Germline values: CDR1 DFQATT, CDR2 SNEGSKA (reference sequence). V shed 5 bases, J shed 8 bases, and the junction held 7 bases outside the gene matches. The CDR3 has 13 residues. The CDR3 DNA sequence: TGCAGTGCTTTACAGGGGGCGCGGGATGAGCAGTTCTTC. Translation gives CSALQGARDEQFF.

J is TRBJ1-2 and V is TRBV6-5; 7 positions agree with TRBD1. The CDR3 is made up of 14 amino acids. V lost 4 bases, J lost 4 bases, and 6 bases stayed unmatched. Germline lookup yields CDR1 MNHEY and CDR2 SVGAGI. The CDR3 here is CASSSSGQLYGYTF. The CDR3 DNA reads TGTGCCAGCAGTTCCTCGGGACAGCTCTATGGCTACACCTTC.

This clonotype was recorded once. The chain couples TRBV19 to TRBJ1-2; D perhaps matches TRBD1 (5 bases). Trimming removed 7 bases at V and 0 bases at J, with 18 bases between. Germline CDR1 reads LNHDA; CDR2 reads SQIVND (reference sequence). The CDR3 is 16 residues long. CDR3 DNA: TGTGCCAGTACCATGGGACCTCTACCCGCTAACTATGGCTACACCTTC. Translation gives CASTMGPLPANYGYTF.

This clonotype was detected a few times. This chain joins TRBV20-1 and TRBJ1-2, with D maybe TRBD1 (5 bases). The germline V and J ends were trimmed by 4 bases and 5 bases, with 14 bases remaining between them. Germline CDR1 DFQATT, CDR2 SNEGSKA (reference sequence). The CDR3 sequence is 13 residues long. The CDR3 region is CSAKGRLGYGYTF. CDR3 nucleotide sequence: TGCAGTGCTAAGGGACGTCTGGGGTATGGCTACACCTTC.